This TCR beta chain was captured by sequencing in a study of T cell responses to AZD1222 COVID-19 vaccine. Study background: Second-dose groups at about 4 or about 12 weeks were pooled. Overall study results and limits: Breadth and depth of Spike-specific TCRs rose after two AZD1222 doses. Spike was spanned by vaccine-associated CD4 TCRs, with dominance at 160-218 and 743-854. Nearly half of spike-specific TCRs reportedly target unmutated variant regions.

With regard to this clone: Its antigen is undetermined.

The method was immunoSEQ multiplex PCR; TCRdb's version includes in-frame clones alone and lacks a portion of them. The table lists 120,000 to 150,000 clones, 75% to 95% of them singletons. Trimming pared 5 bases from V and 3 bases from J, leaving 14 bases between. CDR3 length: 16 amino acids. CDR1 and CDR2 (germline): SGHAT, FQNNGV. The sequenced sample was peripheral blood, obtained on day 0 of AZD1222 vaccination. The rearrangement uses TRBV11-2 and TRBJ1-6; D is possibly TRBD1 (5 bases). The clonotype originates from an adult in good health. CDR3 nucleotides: TGTGCCAGCAGCCCTGCGCCTAGGGGCTATAATTCACCCCTCCACTTT. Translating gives CASSPAPRGYNSPLHF.